This T cell receptor (beta chain) was recorded in a study of blood T cell repertoires in COVID-19. For the study at large: Some COVID-19 samples were acute and others convalescent; all came from the United States, Italy and Spain. T cells, B-cell-depleted T cells, or PBMCs provided the cDNA or gDNA that served as material.

The CDR3 has 11 residues. V was trimmed by 8 bases and J by 13 bases, leaving 15 bases between them. Germline V CDR1 and CDR2: MRHNA, SNTAGT. Some clones are missing from TCRdb's copy, which holds only in-frame ones; the method was immunoSEQ multiplex PCR. Among some 180,000 clones listed, roughly 83% were seen once. The specimen was peripheral blood. The chain links TRBV6-4 to TRBJ2-1; TRBD1 might be the D (7 bases). The receptor was derived from a woman in her thirties or forties with COVID-19, enrolled during active disease. The CDR3 DNA reads as TGTGCCAGCCGGTCAGGGGGGCAACAGTTCTTC. It is translated as CASRSGGQQFF.